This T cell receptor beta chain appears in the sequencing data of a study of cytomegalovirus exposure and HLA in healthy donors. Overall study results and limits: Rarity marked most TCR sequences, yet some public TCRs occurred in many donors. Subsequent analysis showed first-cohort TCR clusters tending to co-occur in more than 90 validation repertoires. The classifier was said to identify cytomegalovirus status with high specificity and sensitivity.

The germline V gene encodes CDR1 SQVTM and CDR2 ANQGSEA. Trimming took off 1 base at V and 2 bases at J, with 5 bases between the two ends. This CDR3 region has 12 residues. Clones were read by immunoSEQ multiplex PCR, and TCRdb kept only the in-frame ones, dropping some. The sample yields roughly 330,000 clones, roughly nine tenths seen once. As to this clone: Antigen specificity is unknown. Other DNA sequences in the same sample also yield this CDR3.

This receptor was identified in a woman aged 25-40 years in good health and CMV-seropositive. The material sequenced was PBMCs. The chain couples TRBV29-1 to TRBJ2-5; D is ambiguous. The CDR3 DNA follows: TGCAGCGTTGAAGGGCAGCAAGAGACCCAGTACTTC. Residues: CSVEGQQETQYF.